This T cell receptor beta chain is from a study of blood T cell repertoires in COVID-19. About the study: Acute-phase and convalescent COVID-19 samples originated in the United States, Italy and Spain. T cells, B-cell-depleted T cells, or PBMCs provided the cDNA or gDNA that served as material.

Seattle participants joined during active infection and were tracked over time. As originally analysed: Amplification with reference gene primers provided the estimates of nucleated cell counts. Sequenced by immunoSEQ multiplex PCR; TCRdb stores in-frame clones only, minus some. V and J calls and clone size are those listed in that table; D and trimming were worked out from the DNA. The sample lists around 190,000 clones, approximately 80% seen once, with 9.5% to 12% in the top ten. The source of this sequence is a woman between 40 and 50 years old with COVID-19, enrolled during active disease. The sequencing sample was made of peripheral blood.

The CDR3 sequence is CASSHRGLVTNEKLFF. The CDR3 DNA is TGTGCCAGCAGTCACAGGGGGCTGGTAACTAATGAAAAACTGTTTTTT. The chain joins TRBV2 to TRBJ1-4; TRBD1 matches at 9 bases. The CDR3 has 16 residues. V was pared by 5 bases and J by 1 base, with 5 bases of the junction left unmatched. The germline CDR1 and CDR2 sequences are SNHLY and FYNNEI. The full variable domain, in which reference TRBV2 and TRBJ1-4 provide the parts outside the CDR3, is EPEVTQTPSHQVTQMGQEVILRCVPISNHLYFYWYRQILGQKVEFLVSFYNNEISEKSEIFDDQFSVERPDGSNFTLKIRSTKLEDSAMYFCASSHRGLVTNEKLFFGSGTQLSVL.